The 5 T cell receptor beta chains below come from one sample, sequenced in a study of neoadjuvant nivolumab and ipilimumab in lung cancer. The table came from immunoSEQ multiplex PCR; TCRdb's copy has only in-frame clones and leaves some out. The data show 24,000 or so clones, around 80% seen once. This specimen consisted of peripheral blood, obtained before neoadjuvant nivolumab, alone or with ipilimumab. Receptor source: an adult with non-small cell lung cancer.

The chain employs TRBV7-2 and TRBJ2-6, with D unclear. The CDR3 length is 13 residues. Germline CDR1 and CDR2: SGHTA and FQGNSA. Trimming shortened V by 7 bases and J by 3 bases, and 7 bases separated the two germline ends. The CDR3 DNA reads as TGTGCCAGCAAGATGGATGGGGCCAACGTCCTGACTTTC. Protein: CASKMDGANVLTF.

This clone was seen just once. The CDR3 sequence is CASSMGASNQPQHF. CDR3 nucleotides: TGTGCCAGTAGTATGGGGGCTAGCAATCAGCCCCAGCATTTT. V is TRBV19 and J is TRBJ1-5; possibly TRBD1 for D (6 bases). The length of the CDR3 is 14 residues. CDR1 and CDR2 (germline): LNHDA, SQIVND (reference sequence). Trimming took off 3 bases at V and 0 bases at J, with 6 bases between the two ends. Supplemented by reference TRBV19 and TRBJ1-5, the full variable domain reads DGGITQSPKYLFRKEGQNVTLSCEQNLNHDAMYWYRQDPGQGLRLIYYSQIVNDFQKGDIAEGYSVSREKKESFPLTVTSAQKNPTAFYLCASSMGASNQPQHFGDGTRLSIL.

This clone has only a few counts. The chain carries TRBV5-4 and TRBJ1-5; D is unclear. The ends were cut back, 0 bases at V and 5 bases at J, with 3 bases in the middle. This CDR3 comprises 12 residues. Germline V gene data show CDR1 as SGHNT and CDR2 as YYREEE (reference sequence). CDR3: CASSLGDQPQHF. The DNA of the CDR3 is TGTGCCAGCAGCTTGGGGGATCAGCCCCAGCATTTT.

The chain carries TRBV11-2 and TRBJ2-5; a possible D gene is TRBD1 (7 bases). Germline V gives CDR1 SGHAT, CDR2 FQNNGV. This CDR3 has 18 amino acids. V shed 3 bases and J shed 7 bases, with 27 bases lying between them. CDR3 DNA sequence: TGTGCCAGCAGCTTCCCCACCGGAGGGGGCCCGGTTATTGGGACCCAGTACTTC. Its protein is CASSFPTGGGPVIGTQYF.

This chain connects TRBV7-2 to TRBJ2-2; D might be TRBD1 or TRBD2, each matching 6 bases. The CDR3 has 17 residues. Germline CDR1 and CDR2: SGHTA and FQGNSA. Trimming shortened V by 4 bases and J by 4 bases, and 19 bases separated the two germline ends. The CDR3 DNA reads TGTGCCAGCAGCTCCCCGAGGGGGGCCGTGGGCACCGGGGAGCTGTTTTTT. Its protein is CASSSPRGAVGTGELFF.